Shown below are 18 T cell receptor beta chains from a single sample sequenced in a study of blood T cell repertoires in COVID-19. Data came from immunoSEQ multiplex PCR; TCRdb stores just in-frame clones and leaves some out. The sample carries about 390,000 clones, more than 75% recorded once. Source material: peripheral blood. These receptors all stem from a woman aged 55-70 years with COVID-19, enrolled during active disease.

The J gene is TRBJ1-2, the V gene TRBV19, with 7 bases lining up with TRBD1. Germline CDR1 reads LNHDA; CDR2 reads SQIVND (reference sequence). This CDR3 comprises 12 residues. The trim removed 8 bases at V and 4 bases at J, leaving 4 bases unmatched. Here the CDR3 DNA reads TGTGCCAGTTCGGGACAGAGCTATGGCTACACCTTC. It translates to CASSGQSYGYTF.

This clone was found a few times. The chain uses TRBV6-5 and TRBJ2-1; 7 nucleotides agree with TRBD1. Germline V gene sequence: CDR1 MNHEY, CDR2 SVGAGI. The CDR3 is 14 residues long. With V trimmed by 6 bases and J by 7 bases, 9 bases remained unmatched. CDR3 region: CASSPDRLRNEQFF. For the CDR3, the DNA is TGTGCCAGCAGCCCGGACAGGCTGCGGAATGAGCAGTTCTTC.

The J gene is TRBJ2-2, the V gene TRBV12-3 or TRBV12-4; D remains ambiguous. The CDR3 spans 13 residues. V was pared by 4 bases and J by 1 base, with 4 bases between. The CDR3 loop is CASSSKNTGELFF. CDR3 bases: TGTGCCAGCAGTTCCAAGAACACCGGGGAGCTGTTTTTT.

The CDR3 bases are TGTGCCAGCAGCGTAGCTACGGACAGGGCGAGCGCCTACAATGAGCAGTTCTTC. Its translation is CASSVATDRASAYNEQFF. The chain has TRBV9 and TRBJ2-1, with 8 bases lining up with TRBD1. The germline V gene has CDR1 SGDLS and CDR2 YYNGEE. After removal of 0 bases from V and 2 bases from J, the junction contained 10 bases not matched to a gene. The CDR3 is made up of 18 amino acids.

V gene TRBV10-3 combines with J gene TRBJ1-2; TRBD1 is a possible D gene (6 bases). The germline V gene has CDR1 ENHRY and CDR2 SYGVKD. V was trimmed by 8 bases and J by 7 bases, leaving 17 bases between them. The CDR3 runs 13 residues. DNA of the CDR3: TGTGCCATCTCTAAACAGGGATTATCTGGCTACACCTTC. Translated, it gives CAISKQGLSGYTF.

CDR3 residues: CASSEGWVSATNEKLFF. CDR3 DNA sequence: TGTGCCAGCAGTGAGGGCTGGGTATCAGCAACTAATGAAAAACTGTTTTTT. The V call is TRBV9, the J call TRBJ1-4; D remains unclear. CDR1 is SGDLS and CDR2 is YYNGEE in the germline V gene. The CDR3 extends over 17 amino acids. Trimming stripped 5 bases from V and 0 bases from J, with 17 bases between.

The gene calls are TRBV19 and TRBJ2-3, with D perhaps TRBD1 (6 bases). The CDR3 is 13 residues long. Germline-derived CDR1 and CDR2 are LNHDA and SQIVND (reference sequence). V was pared by 5 bases and J by 4 bases, with 10 bases between. The CDR3 DNA sequence: TGTGCCAGTAGTGAATGGGGGCCAGATACGCAGTATTTT. Protein sequence: CASSEWGPDTQYF.

This clone was recorded once. The chain has TRBV18 and TRBJ2-7; 7 nucleotides agree with TRBD2. Per the germline V gene, CDR1 is KGHSH and CDR2 is LQKENI. There are 14 residues in the CDR3. V lost 3 bases to trimming and J lost 6 bases; unmatched junction nucleotides: 8. CDR3 sequence: CASSPLGGESEQYF. CDR3 DNA: TGTGCCAGCTCACCCCTGGGGGGGGAAAGCGAGCAGTACTTC. Full variable domain (missing parts from reference TRBV18 and TRBJ2-7): NAGVMQNPRHLVRRRGQEARLRCSPMKGHSHVYWYRQLPEEGLKFMVYLQKENIIDESGMPKERFSAEFPKEGPSILRIQQVVRGDSAAYFCASSPLGGESEQYFGPGTRLTVT.

This sequence joins TRBV5-1 and TRBJ2-7, with 7 bases fitting TRBD1. V shed 3 bases and J 10 bases; nucleotides not matched to a gene: 4. From germline, CDR1 is SGHRS and CDR2 YFSETQ. The CDR3 length is 11 residues. CDR3 region: CASSSQGRQYF. CDR3 sequence (DNA): TGCGCCAGCAGCTCACAGGGGCGTCAGTACTTC.

This chain joins TRBV4-1 and TRBJ2-1; 9 bases are shared with TRBD2. The CDR3 is 15 residues long. Germline V gene sequence: CDR1 MGHRA, CDR2 YSYEKL. With V trimmed by 4 bases and J by 9 bases, 10 bases remained unmatched. CDR3 sequence reads: CASSLTRGGGGEQFF. In nucleotides, the CDR3 is TGCGCCAGCAGCCTCACTCGCGGGGGGGGCGGTGAGCAGTTCTTC.

This chain uses TRBV15 with TRBJ2-3; 7 bases line up with TRBD2. Per germline, CDR1 LNHNV and CDR2 YYDKDF (reference sequence). J lost 1 base, V lost 8 bases, and 6 bases had no gene match. The CDR3 runs to 14 residues. The CDR3: CATAGGGGTDTQYF. CDR3 in DNA: TGTGCCACCGCGGGCGGGGGAGGCACAGATACGCAGTATTTT.

This clone has a single count. Other nucleotide sequences from this sample produce the same CDR3. The V call is TRBV28, the J call TRBJ1-1; no reliable D call. Germline values: CDR1 MDHEN, CDR2 SYDVKM. The ends were cut back, 6 bases at V and 5 bases at J, with 10 bases in the middle. The CDR3 extends over 12 amino acids. The CDR3 sequence: CASSSGGTEAFF. The CDR3 nucleotides are TGTGCCAGCAGCTCGGGTGGAACTGAAGCTTTCTTT.

This clone was seen a handful of times. The genes are TRBV2 and TRBJ1-1; tentatively, D is TRBD1 (6 bases). Trimming took 9 bases from V and 0 from J, leaving 14 bases between them. The CDR3 consists of 14 residues. Germline V gives CDR1 SNHLY, CDR2 FYNNEI. The CDR3 DNA sequence: TGTGCCAGAAGGCAGGGGACTATGAACACTGAAGCTTTCTTT. The encoded protein is CARRQGTMNTEAFF.

The chain combines TRBV5-1 with TRBJ2-3, with TRBD1 identical over 11 bases. From germline, CDR1 is SGHRS and CDR2 YFSETQ. The CDR3 runs to 19 residues. V was clipped by 4 bases and J by 4 bases; unmatched bases: 17. Written as DNA, the CDR3 is TGCGCCAGCAGCCCCTACCCCACGGGGACAGGGGGAGGGTCAGATACGCAGTATTTT. Translated: CASSPYPTGTGGGSDTQYF.

This chain joins TRBV9 and TRBJ1-2; TRBD1 matches 7 bases. V lost 7 bases, J lost 0 bases, and 3 bases stayed unmatched. This CDR3 is 13 amino acids long. CDR1 SGDLS and CDR2 YYNGEE come from the germline V gene. The CDR3 is CASSRGTNYGYTF. Written as DNA, the CDR3 is TGTGCCAGCTCCAGGGGGACTAACTATGGCTACACCTTC.

The rearrangement joins TRBV6-1 to TRBJ1-2; 10 bases map to TRBD1. Germline V gene data show CDR1 as MNHNS and CDR2 as SASEGT. V was clipped by 1 base and J by 12 bases; unmatched bases: 14. The CDR3 is made up of 16 amino acids. The DNA for the CDR3 is TGTGCCAGCAGTGAAGGGCCGGGACAGGGGAAAAGGTGGGACACCTTC. Its translation: CASSEGPGQGKRWDTF.

The rearrangement links TRBV19 to TRBJ2-7; D not resolved. The CDR3 extends over 15 amino acids. V lost 6 bases and J 4 bases, leaving 19 bases between the germline ends. The germline V gene encodes CDR1 LNHDA and CDR2 SQIVND (reference sequence). In DNA, the CDR3 is TGTGCCAGTAGATTTAGAACGGCGGAACCTTACGAGCAGTACTTC. Translated: CASRFRTAEPYEQYF. The variable domain in full, completed from reference TRBV19 and TRBJ2-7, reads DGGITQSPKYLFRKEGQNVTLSCEQNLNHDAMYWYRQDPGQGLRLIYYSQIVNDFQKGDIAEGYSVSREKKESFPLTVTSAQKNPTAFYLCASRFRTAEPYEQYFGPGTRLTVT.

The rearrangement uses TRBV2 and TRBJ1-4, with no clear D. The CDR3 is 11 residues long. Trimming took 7 bases from V and 4 from J, leaving 4 bases between them. Germline V gene sequence: CDR1 SNHLY, CDR2 FYNNEI. CDR3 sequence (DNA): TGTGCCAGCACCCATAATGAAAAACTGTTTTTT. Protein sequence: CASTHNEKLFF.